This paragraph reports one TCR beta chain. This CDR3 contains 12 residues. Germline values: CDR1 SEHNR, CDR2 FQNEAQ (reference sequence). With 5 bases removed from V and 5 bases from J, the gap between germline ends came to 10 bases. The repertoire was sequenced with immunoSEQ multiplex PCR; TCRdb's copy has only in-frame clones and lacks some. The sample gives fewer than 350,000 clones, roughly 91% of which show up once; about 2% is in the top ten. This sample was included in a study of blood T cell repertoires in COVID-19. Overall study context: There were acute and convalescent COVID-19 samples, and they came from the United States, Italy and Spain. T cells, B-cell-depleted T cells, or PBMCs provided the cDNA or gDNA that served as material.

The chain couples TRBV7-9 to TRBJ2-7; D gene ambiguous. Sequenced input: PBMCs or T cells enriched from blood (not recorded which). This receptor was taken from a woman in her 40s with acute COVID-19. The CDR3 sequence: CASSHTTNEQYF. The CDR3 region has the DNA TGTGCCAGCAGCCATACTACAAACGAGCAGTACTTC.